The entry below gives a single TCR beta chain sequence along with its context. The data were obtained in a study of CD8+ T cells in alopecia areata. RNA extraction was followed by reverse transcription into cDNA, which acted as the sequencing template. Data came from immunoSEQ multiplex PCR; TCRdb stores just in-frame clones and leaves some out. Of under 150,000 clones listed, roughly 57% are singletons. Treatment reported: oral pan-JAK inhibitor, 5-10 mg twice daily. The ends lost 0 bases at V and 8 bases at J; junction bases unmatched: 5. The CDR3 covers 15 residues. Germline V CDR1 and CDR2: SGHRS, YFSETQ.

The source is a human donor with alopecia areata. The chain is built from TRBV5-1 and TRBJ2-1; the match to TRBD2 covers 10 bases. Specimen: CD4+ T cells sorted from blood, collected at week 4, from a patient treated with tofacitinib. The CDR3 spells CASSLAAGGQDEQFF. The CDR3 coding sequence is TGCGCCAGCAGCTTGGCAGCGGGGGGGCAGGATGAGCAGTTCTTC. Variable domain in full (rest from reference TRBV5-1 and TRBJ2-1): KAGVTQTPRYLIKTRGQQVTLSCSPISGHRSVSWYQQTPGQGLQFLFEYFSETQRNKGNFPGRFSGRQFSNSRSEMNVSTLELGDSALYLCASSLAAGGQDEQFFGPGTRLTVL.